This T cell receptor beta chain comes out of a study of cytomegalovirus exposure and HLA in healthy donors. Primers included in the PCR were 60 Vbeta and 13 Jbeta primers. The table came from immunoSEQ multiplex PCR; TCRdb's copy has only in-frame clones and leaves some out. The sample has around 96,000 clones, 75% to 85% seen once; the top ten hold approximately 2%. The CDR3 consists of 12 residues. V lost 5 bases and J lost 5, with 9 bases in between. Germline loops: CDR1 SEHNR, CDR2 FQNEAQ (reference sequence). The TCR comes from a man younger than 30 in good health and CMV-seronegative. Sequencing was done on a sample of PBMCs. This chain uses TRBV7-9 with TRBJ1-2; D uncertain. Here the CDR3 reads CASSRVQYGYTF. The CDR3, as DNA: TGTGCCAGCAGCCGGGTCCAGTATGGCTACACCTTC.